This T cell receptor beta chain was found in a study of blood T cell repertoires in COVID-19. Study background: Acute and convalescent COVID-19 samples came from the United States, Italy and Spain.

Germline lookup yields CDR1 SNHLY and CDR2 FYNNEI. V was shortened by 4 bases and J by 10 bases, with 10 bases between the two germline ends. The CDR3 loop spans 11 amino acids. In the authors' workflow: Estimation of nucleated cell counts relied on the amplification of reference gene primers. Measured with immunoSEQ multiplex PCR; TCRdb has only the in-frame clones, and not every one. V and J calls and clone size are copied from that table; D and trimming were computed from the DNA. The profile covers under 300,000 clones, with 70% to 85% appearing a single time and 2% to 2.5% taken by the ten largest.

The TCR originated in a man aged 35 to 55 who had recovered from COVID-19. Sequencing was carried out using peripheral blood. V is TRBV2 and J is TRBJ1-2; D call uncertain. CDR3 sequence: CASSAMRSYTF. The CDR3 DNA is TGTGCCAGCAGTGCCATGAGGTCCTACACCTTC.